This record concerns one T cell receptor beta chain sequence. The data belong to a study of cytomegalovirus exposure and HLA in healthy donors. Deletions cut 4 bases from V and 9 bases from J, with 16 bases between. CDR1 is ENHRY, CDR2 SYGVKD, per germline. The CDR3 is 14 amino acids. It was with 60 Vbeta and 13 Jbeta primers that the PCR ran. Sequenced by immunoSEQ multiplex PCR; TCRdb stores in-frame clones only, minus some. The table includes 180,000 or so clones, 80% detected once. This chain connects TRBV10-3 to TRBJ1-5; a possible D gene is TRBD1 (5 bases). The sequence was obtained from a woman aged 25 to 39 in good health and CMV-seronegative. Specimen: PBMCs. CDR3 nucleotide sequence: TGTGCCATCAGTGCCGGACACCAAGGTCGGCCCCAGCATTTT. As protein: CAISAGHQGRPQHF.